Listed here are 15 T cell receptor beta chains from one sample, sequenced in a study of OX40 agonist ivuxolimab in advanced cancers. Library construction relied on the immunoSEQ multiplex PCR assay. TCRdb's version of the immuneACCESS table is confined to in-frame rearrangements and falls short of the full clone set. An unresolved V gene accounts for under half of the shortfall where checked; the remainder is of unknown origin. This sample gives about 9,100 clones in total; 88% of them show up just once. About 10% of the sample is held by the ten biggest clonotypes. Source: CD4+ or CD8+ T cells sorted from blood, taken in a trial of the OX40 agonist ivuxolimab. These receptors originate from an adult with an advanced solid tumor such as melanoma, head and neck, liver or kidney cancer.

CDR3 sequence: CASSPGLGQETQYF. CDR3 nucleotide sequence: TGTGCCAGCTCACCCGGGCTAGGGCAAGAGACCCAGTACTTC. This chain joins TRBV18 and TRBJ2-5; D is uncertain. Looked up from germline, CDR1 is KGHSH and CDR2 is LQKENI. V lost 3 bases and J lost 2, with 10 bases in between. The CDR3 runs to 14 residues.

The chain couples TRBV6-1 to TRBJ1-2; 10 bases fit TRBD1. The germline V gene encodes CDR1 MNHNS and CDR2 SASEGT. The CDR3 is 15 residues long. Losses at the gene ends were 3 bases for V and 4 bases for J; bases not matched to a gene: 5. The CDR3 protein is CASSEVGQGFYGYTF. The CDR3 DNA is TGTGCCAGCAGTGAGGTGGGACAGGGGTTCTATGGCTACACCTTC.

The chain employs TRBV19 and TRBJ2-4, with a weak D call TRBD1 (6 bases). This CDR3 has 16 amino acids. The V end lost 5 bases, the J end lost 1 base, and 15 bases lay between the germline ends. Germline loops: CDR1 LNHDA, CDR2 SQIVND (reference sequence). The CDR3 is CASSDGYQGAKNIQYF. The CDR3 DNA reads as TGTGCCAGTAGTGATGGATACCAGGGGGCCAAAAACATTCAGTACTTC.

The chain is built from TRBV6-5 and TRBJ1-1; D remains ambiguous. Looked up from germline, CDR1 is MNHEY and CDR2 is SVGAGI. Trimming cost V 2 bases and J 1 base, with 5 bases left between them. The CDR3 has 13 residues. Here the CDR3 reads CASSYQPNTEAFF. The CDR3 coding sequence is TGTGCCAGCAGTTACCAACCGAACACTGAAGCTTTCTTT.

This sequence joins TRBV6-1 and TRBJ2-7; TRBD2 matches at 14 bases. The germline V gene has CDR1 MNHNS and CDR2 SASEGT. V dropped 8 bases and J dropped 3; count of bases not matched to a gene: 6. The CDR3 has 15 residues. CDR3 region: CASVPGLAGDYEQYF. CDR3 nucleotides: TGTGCCAGCGTGCCGGGACTAGCGGGGGACTACGAGCAGTACTTC.

The rearrangement links TRBV2 to TRBJ2-3, with no clear D. V lost 6 bases to trimming and J lost 0 bases, with 10 bases between them. The CDR3 extends over 14 amino acids. CDR1 SNHLY and CDR2 FYNNEI come from the germline V gene. The CDR3 protein is CASRLPPSTDTQYF. In DNA, the CDR3 is TGTGCCAGCAGGCTCCCCCCGAGCACAGATACGCAGTATTTT.

This chain joins TRBV9 and TRBJ1-2, with 7 bases lining up with TRBD1. This CDR3 region has 15 residues. Germline CDR1 and CDR2: SGDLS and YYNGEE. Unmatched junction bases numbered 8, after V lost 0 bases and J lost 6 bases. The CDR3 here is CASSVGQGGWNGYTF. CDR3 nucleotides: TGTGCCAGCAGCGTAGGACAGGGAGGGTGGAATGGCTACACCTTC.

V usage is TRBV5-6 and J usage is TRBJ2-7; D ambiguous. CDR1 and CDR2 (germline): SGHDT, YYEEEE. V lost 0 bases to trimming and J lost 3 bases, with 10 bases between them. The CDR3 contains 14 residues. The CDR3 loop is CASSLETAYYEQYF. CDR3 coding DNA: TGTGCCAGCAGCTTGGAAACCGCTTACTACGAGCAGTACTTC.

The J gene is TRBJ1-5, the V gene TRBV6-1; 8 bases agree with TRBD1. The V gene's germline CDR1 is MNHNS and CDR2 SASEGT. V trimming: 2 bases; J trimming: 1 base; junction bases outside the gene matches: 13. This CDR3 is built from 19 residues. The chain's CDR3 is CASSEYGTGFVMSNQPQHF. CDR3 in DNA: TGTGCCAGCAGTGAATACGGGACAGGCTTCGTCATGAGCAATCAGCCCCAGCATTTT.

The chain uses TRBV28 and TRBJ1-2, with D possibly being TRBD1 (6 bases). V was pared by 0 bases and J by 0 bases, with 8 bases between. The germline V gene encodes CDR1 MDHEN and CDR2 SYDVKM. CDR3 length equals 15 residues. The CDR3 DNA reads TGTGCCAGCAGTTTATGGCGGGGGCCTAACTATGGCTACACCTTC. Translation gives CASSLWRGPNYGYTF.

The chain links TRBV27 to TRBJ1-2, with D hard to call. The CDR3 length is 13 residues. Germline values: CDR1 MNHEY, CDR2 SMNVEV (reference sequence). Trimming removed 5 bases at V and 2 bases at J, with 9 bases between. For the CDR3, the DNA is TGTGCCAGCAGTATCGGGCGAAACTATGGCTACACCTTC. Protein: CASSIGRNYGYTF.

The chain couples TRBV7-2 to TRBJ2-7; maybe TRBD1 (5 bases). V lost 5 bases to trimming and J lost 0 bases, with 17 bases between them. This CDR3 is built from 16 residues. Germline loops: CDR1 SGHTA, CDR2 FQGNSA. CDR3 DNA sequence: TGTGCCAGCAGCGACGATATACAGGAATACTCCTACGAGCAGTACTTC. Translated: CASSDDIQEYSYEQYF.

The table lists this clone with a few counts. The J gene is TRBJ1-5, the V gene TRBV29-1; 7 positions match TRBD1. Trimming cost V 7 bases and J 2 bases; bases outside gene matches: 8. Germline assignment: CDR1 SQVTM and CDR2 ANQGSEA. There are 14 residues in the CDR3. This CDR3 is CSASGTAGNQPQHF. The CDR3 nucleotides are TGCAGCGCGAGTGGGACAGCTGGCAATCAGCCCCAGCATTTT.

This chain uses TRBV2 with TRBJ2-7; weak D call: TRBD1 (6 bases). CDR1 SNHLY and CDR2 FYNNEI come from the germline V gene. This CDR3 has 14 amino acids. V lost 4 bases to trimming and J lost 6 bases, with 16 bases between them. The CDR3 region is CASSVGGLVGEQYF. CDR3 DNA sequence: TGTGCCAGCAGTGTAGGGGGTCTAGTTGGCGAGCAGTACTTC.

The chain employs TRBV4-1 and TRBJ1-1, with D uncertain. The germline gives CDR1 MGHRA, CDR2 YSYEKL. The CDR3 is made up of 13 amino acids. The V gene lost 1 base and the J gene lost 7 bases, with 10 bases spanning the gap. CDR3 sequence: CASSQGAGGEAFF. The CDR3 DNA reads as TGCGCCAGCAGCCAAGGGGCAGGTGGTGAAGCTTTCTTT.